This T cell receptor (beta chain) was documented in a study of T-cell reconstitution after alpha-beta-depleted transplantation in children. Notes on the study in general: One year after transplant, T-cell counts and diversity came mostly from newly produced T cells.

This sample's TCRbeta library carried unique molecular identifier barcodes. TCRdb independently ran MiXCR on the PCR reads; one entry per CDR3 protein. The profile shows around 270,000 distinct CDR3 sequences, around 9.1% of them singletons. This clonotype was recorded many times. Its target is not known. The sequence was obtained from a boy under two years old with acute myeloid leukemia, due to receive a stem cell transplant. The starting material was PBMCs, obtained before TCRalphabeta/CD19-depleted stem cell transplant.

CDR3 DNA: TGCGCCAGCAGCTCCGGACAGGGGAAGGGGACCCAGTACTTC. This translates into CASSSGQGKGTQYF. This chain connects TRBV5-1 to TRBJ2-5; TRBD1 matches 9 bases. Germline CDR1 reads SGHRS; CDR2 reads YFSETQ. The CDR3 is made up of 14 amino acids. V lost 3 bases, J lost 7 bases, and 7 bases stayed unmatched.